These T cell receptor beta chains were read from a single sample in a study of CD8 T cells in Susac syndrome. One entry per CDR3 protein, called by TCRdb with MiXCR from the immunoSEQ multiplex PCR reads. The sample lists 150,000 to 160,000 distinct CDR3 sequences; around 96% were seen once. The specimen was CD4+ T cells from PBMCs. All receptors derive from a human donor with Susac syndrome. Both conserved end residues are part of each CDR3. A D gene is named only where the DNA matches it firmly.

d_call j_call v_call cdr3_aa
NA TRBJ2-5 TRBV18 CASSPLDSAGETQYF
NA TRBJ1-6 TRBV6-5 CASSYAGTRWYNSPLHF
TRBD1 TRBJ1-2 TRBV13 CASNPGGNYGYTF
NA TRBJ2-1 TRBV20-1 CSARRSDEQFF
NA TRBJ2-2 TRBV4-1 CASSQSTSGSNTGELFF
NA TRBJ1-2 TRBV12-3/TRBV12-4 CASSPVGEGYGYTF
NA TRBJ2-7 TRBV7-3 CASSLWHSGYEQYF
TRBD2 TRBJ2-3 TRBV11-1 CASSGSTSGGTDTQYF
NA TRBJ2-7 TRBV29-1 CSVGNGWSYEQYF
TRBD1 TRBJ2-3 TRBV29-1 CSVARTGSADTQYF
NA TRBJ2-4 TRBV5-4 CASSPQPKNIQYF
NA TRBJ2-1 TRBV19 CASSFLNNEQFF
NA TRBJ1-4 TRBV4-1 CASSLNRGEKLFF
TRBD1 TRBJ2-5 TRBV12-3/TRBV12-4 CASSWTGWETQYF
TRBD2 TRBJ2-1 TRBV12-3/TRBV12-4 CASSNLAGGPNEQFF
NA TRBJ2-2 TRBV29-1 CSVPRGGTGELFF
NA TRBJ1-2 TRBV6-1 CASRTSGYTF
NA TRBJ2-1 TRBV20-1 CSASAGTVGEQFF
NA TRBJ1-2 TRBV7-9 CASSFNSYYTF
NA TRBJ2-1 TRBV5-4 CASSLAVYNEQFF
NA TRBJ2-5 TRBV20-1 CSARGQETQYF
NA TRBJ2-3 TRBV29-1 CSVGASLRGPTDTQYF
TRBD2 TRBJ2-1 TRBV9 CASSVSVAGGSYNEQFF
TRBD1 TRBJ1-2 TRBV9 CASSTGDGYTF
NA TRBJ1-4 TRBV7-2 CASSFPGTSEKLFF
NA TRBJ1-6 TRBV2 CASLRDRGVRALHF